Reported below is one T cell receptor beta chain. Its matching antigen is unknown. CDR1 is MNHNY, CDR2 SVGAGI, per germline (reference sequence). Trimming took 5 bases from V and 3 from J; bases not matched to a gene: 10. This CDR3 has 16 residues. Researchers ran the PCR with 60 Vbeta and 13 Jbeta primers. Original processing methods: A later analysis counted some 87 million unique TCR beta chains, 9.5 million to 12 million shared. The table came from immunoSEQ multiplex PCR; TCRdb's copy has only in-frame clones and leaves some out. The V and J calls and the clone size are those of that table, but D and trimming were determined from the DNA. Here the sample spans under 200,000 clones, 77% being singletons. This specimen comes from a study of cytomegalovirus exposure and HLA in healthy donors. In the study overall: A previous analysis identified approximately 120 million unique TCR beta sequences derived from roughly 180 million T cells.

Study-level points and caveats: Upon later analysis, HLA-associated TCR beta chains proved more clonally expanded than other, equally common chains. TCR beta chains numbering roughly 150 were designated cytomegalovirus-associated.

The clonotype was recovered from a woman aged 40 to 50 in good health and CMV-seropositive. The sequenced material came from PBMCs. The chain employs TRBV6-6 and TRBJ2-3; 8 bases are a match to TRBD2. The CDR3, as DNA: TGTGCCAGCAGTCTTTACTGGGCGGGGGGAACAGATACGCAGTATTTT. Encoded protein: CASSLYWAGGTDTQYF.